Below, 19 T cell receptor beta chains from the same sample are listed, as sequenced in a study of identifying expanded T cells in peripheral blood. Some clones are missing from TCRdb's copy, which holds only in-frame ones; the method was immunoSEQ multiplex PCR. The data show approximately 130,000 clones, approximately 86% seen once. The sequenced sample consisted of blood. Source of these receptors: a person between 18 and 75 years old in good health.

This sequence joins TRBV5-8 and TRBJ2-1; D could derive from TRBD1 or TRBD2 (7 bases each). The V gene's germline CDR1 is SGHTS and CDR2 YDEGEE. CDR3 length: 16 residues. Trimming took off 4 bases at V and 0 bases at J, with 14 bases between the two ends. As DNA, the CDR3 is TGTGCCAGCAGCCCCAGGGGGGGGAGCTCCTACAATGAGCAGTTCTTC. Translated, it gives CASSPRGGSSYNEQFF.

The chain combines TRBV6-1 with TRBJ2-3; 8 bases are shared with TRBD2. Germline CDR1 MNHNS, CDR2 SASEGT. Losses at the gene ends were 0 bases for V and 4 bases for J; bases not matched to a gene: 9. The CDR3 sequence is 17 residues long. The CDR3 nucleotides are TGTGCCAGCAGTGAAGCCGGGACTAGTTATGAGTCAGATACGCAGTATTTT. Its translation: CASSEAGTSYESDTQYF.

The CDR3 nucleotides are TGTGCCAGCTCACCACCCAGGGCAGGGGGTAGGGCTGAAGCTTTCTTT. It is translated as CASSPPRAGGRAEAFF. V is TRBV18 and J is TRBJ1-1; TRBD1 agrees at 7 bases. The germline V gene has CDR1 KGHSH and CDR2 LQKENI. This CDR3 is 16 amino acids long. V shed 0 bases and J 6 bases; nucleotides not matched to a gene: 10.

The V call is TRBV28, the J call TRBJ1-4; the D gene is possibly TRBD1 (6 bases). The V and J ends lost 4 bases and 0 bases respectively, with 12 bases between them. Germline values: CDR1 MDHEN, CDR2 SYDVKM. There are 16 residues in the CDR3. The CDR3 loop reads CASSSPGATTNEKLFF. CDR3 coding DNA: TGTGCCAGCAGTTCCCCGGGGGCTACAACTAATGAAAAACTGTTTTTT.

The rearrangement joins TRBV4-1 to TRBJ1-5; the match to TRBD1 covers 10 bases. Germline V gene data show CDR1 as MGHRA and CDR2 as YSYEKL. The J segment lost 4 bases and the V segment lost 1 base, leaving 1 base of the junction unmatched. CDR3 length: 15 residues. The DNA for the CDR3 is TGCGCCAGCAGCCAAGGACAGGGGGCGAATCAGCCCCAGCATTTT. As protein: CASSQGQGANQPQHF.

V usage is TRBV7-2 and J usage is TRBJ2-3; D uncertain. Trimming pared 3 bases from V and 2 bases from J, leaving 9 bases between. This CDR3 is built from 14 residues. CDR1 SGHTA and CDR2 FQGNSA come from the germline V gene. CDR3 DNA: TGTGCCAGCAGCTTTTTCAAAGACACAGATACGCAGTATTTT. This sequence encodes CASSFFKDTDTQYF.

The chain joins TRBV4-2 to TRBJ2-3; D perhaps matches TRBD2 (6 bases). Germline CDR1 reads LGHNA; CDR2 reads YNFKEQ. CDR3 size: 15 residues. Trimming cost V 6 bases and J 4 bases, with 17 bases left between them. Here the CDR3 DNA reads TGTGCCAGCAGGCCCGAGTCCGGGGACTCAGATACGCAGTATTTT. The encoded protein is CASRPESGDSDTQYF.

This chain links TRBV28 with TRBJ2-2, with no clear D. Per germline, CDR1 MDHEN and CDR2 SYDVKM. The V and J ends lost 3 bases and 1 base respectively, with 3 bases between them. The CDR3 contains 13 residues. Here the CDR3 DNA reads TGTGCCAGCAGTTTCTGGAACACCGGGGAGCTGTTTTTT. Translated, it gives CASSFWNTGELFF.

This rearrangement joins TRBV5-1 to TRBJ1-1; TRBD1 matches 9 bases. CDR3 length equals 15 residues. V gave up 4 bases and J gave up 1 base; unmatched junction bases: 5. Per the germline V gene, CDR1 is SGHRS and CDR2 is YFSETQ. In nucleotides, the CDR3 is TGCGCCAGCAGCACAGTGGACAGGGGGAACACTGAAGCTTTCTTT. This codes for CASSTVDRGNTEAFF. Full variable domain (outside the CDR3, taken from reference TRBV5-1 and TRBJ1-1): KAGVTQTPRYLIKTRGQQVTLSCSPISGHRSVSWYQQTPGQGLQFLFEYFSETQRNKGNFPGRFSGRQFSNSRSEMNVSTLELGDSALYLCASSTVDRGNTEAFFGQGTRLTVV.

The chain uses TRBV11-2 and TRBJ1-1; D might be TRBD1 (6 bases). Germline CDR1 and CDR2: SGHAT and FQNNGV. Trimming left V 5 bases short and J 5 bases short, with 12 bases between. The CDR3 is 13 residues long. CDR3 region: CASSRAGETEAFF. The CDR3 coding sequence is TGTGCCAGCAGCCGCGCAGGGGAGACTGAAGCTTTCTTT.

The chain recombines TRBV6-1 with TRBJ2-1; 8 bases align to TRBD2. V was pared by 6 bases and J by 2 bases, with 6 bases of the junction left unmatched. The germline V gene has CDR1 MNHNS and CDR2 SASEGT. This CDR3 has 15 residues. The CDR3 sequence: CASRGAGGPYNEQFF. The CDR3 DNA reads as TGTGCCAGCAGGGGGGCGGGGGGCCCCTACAATGAGCAGTTCTTC.

The chain uses TRBV5-6 and TRBJ2-7; 7 bases line up with TRBD2. CDR1 SGHDT and CDR2 YYEEEE come from the germline V gene. The CDR3 is 17 amino acids. V lost 3 bases and J lost 2; bases outside the gene matches: 14. CDR3 in DNA: TGTGCCAGCAGCTCGACCGTCTCCGGGACTACGGCCTACGAGCAGTACTTC. This translates into CASSSTVSGTTAYEQYF.

This rearrangement joins TRBV5-1 to TRBJ2-1; 7 bases fit TRBD1. This CDR3 spans 15 amino acids. CDR1 and CDR2 from the germline V gene are SGHRS and YFSETQ. Trimming removed 4 bases from V and 0 bases from J; junction bases left unmatched: 4. The CDR3 here is CASSPGQTSYNEQFF. CDR3 nucleotide sequence: TGCGCCAGCAGCCCGGGACAGACCTCCTACAATGAGCAGTTCTTC.

V is TRBV7-2 and J is TRBJ2-7, with D perhaps being TRBD1 or TRBD2 (5 bases each). CDR3 length: 14 amino acids. Trimming left V 5 bases short and J 4 bases short, with 15 bases between. Germline V gene sequence: CDR1 SGHTA, CDR2 FQGNSA. The chain's CDR3 is CASSPSRDGYEQYF. The CDR3 DNA sequence: TGTGCCAGCAGCCCTAGCCGGGACGGGTACGAGCAGTACTTC.

The chain recombines TRBV5-6 with TRBJ1-5; no firm D call. CDR1 and CDR2 from the germline V gene are SGHDT and YYEEEE. The CDR3 covers 14 residues. Trimming left V 2 bases short and J 2 bases short, with 8 bases between. The CDR3 loop is CASSFNTGNQPQHF. The DNA for the CDR3 is TGTGCCAGCAGCTTTAACACTGGCAATCAGCCCCAGCATTTT.

This clone was detected a few times. V usage is TRBV5-1 and J usage is TRBJ2-5; maybe TRBD2 (6 bases). Germline V gene sequence: CDR1 SGHRS, CDR2 YFSETQ. The CDR3 is made up of 14 amino acids. V lost 1 base to trimming and J lost 5 bases, with 12 bases between them. CDR3 loop: CASSLSGVAETQYF. The CDR3 DNA sequence: TGCGCCAGCAGCTTGTCGGGGGTTGCGGAGACCCAGTACTTC. The whole variable domain, remainder taken from reference TRBV5-1 and TRBJ2-5, is KAGVTQTPRYLIKTRGQQVTLSCSPISGHRSVSWYQQTPGQGLQFLFEYFSETQRNKGNFPGRFSGRQFSNSRSEMNVSTLELGDSALYLCASSLSGVAETQYFGPGTRLLVL.

This clone was seen only once. The chain couples TRBV6-5 to TRBJ2-7; no clear D gene. The V and J ends lost 0 bases and 7 bases respectively, with 4 bases between them. Germline V gene lookup returns CDR1 MNHEY and CDR2 SVGAGI. This CDR3 has 11 residues. CDR3 amino acids: CASSYSGEQYF. DNA for the CDR3: TGTGCCAGCAGTTACTCGGGGGAGCAGTACTTC.

This rearrangement joins TRBV5-1 to TRBJ2-2; possibly TRBD1 or TRBD2 for D (5 bases each). Germline loops: CDR1 SGHRS, CDR2 YFSETQ. With 5 bases removed from V and 3 bases from J, the gap between germline ends came to 17 bases. The CDR3 runs to 16 residues. In DNA, the CDR3 is TGCGCCAGCAGGGTAACGTCGGGACCGGACACCGGGGAGCTGTTTTTT. It is translated as CASRVTSGPDTGELFF.

The chain recombines TRBV6-1 with TRBJ2-7; 11 positions match TRBD2. V was pared by 8 bases and J by 4 bases, with 4 bases of the junction left unmatched. This CDR3 spans 13 amino acids. Per germline, CDR1 MNHNS and CDR2 SASEGT. The DNA of the CDR3 is TGTGCCAGCGAGGGACTAGCGGATTACGAGCAGTACTTC. It encodes CASEGLADYEQYF.